The text below deals with one T cell receptor beta chain. The sample originates from a study of technical replicates of blood from a handful of donors. Only in-frame clones appear in the TCRdb table, and some are missing; sequencing was by immunoSEQ multiplex PCR. This table has about 68,000 clones, 95% to 97% appearing once. Sequencing input: T cells isolated from PBMCs. The TCR sequence derives from a human donor in good health.

The CDR3 spells CASSQVAGAPNTGELFF. The CDR3 region has the DNA TGTGCCAGCAGCCAAGTAGCGGGAGCCCCGAACACCGGGGAGCTGTTTTTT. The rearrangement uses TRBV4-2 and TRBJ2-2, with TRBD2 identical over 9 bases. Germline CDR1 and CDR2: LGHNA and YNFKEQ. The CDR3 is 17 amino acids. Trimming cost V 1 base and J 0 bases; bases outside gene matches: 3.